Listed below are T cell receptor beta chains from one sample, sequenced in a study of T cells after yellow fever vaccination. TCRdb re-called the 5' RACE reads through MiXCR, storing one row per CDR3 protein. The table records hundreds of thousands of distinct CDR3 sequences, 3.6% of them present only once. Material: PBMCs, obtained on the day of the yellow fever booster vaccination. The origin of the receptors is a man younger than 35 who received the YFV17D yellow fever vaccine. The CDR3 runs from the conserved cysteine through the conserved F or W. A D gene is named only where the DNA matches it firmly. The listing skips clone size in some rows; elsewhere it reads once, few, many or a size class.

size: few; V: TRBV5-1; J: TRBJ2-3; D: NA; CDR3: CASSLGLGQVLDTQYF; DNA: TGCGCCAGCAGCTTGGGGCTGGGTCAGGTATTGGATACGCAGTATTTT
size: many; V: TRBV4-1; J: TRBJ1-6; D: NA; CDR3: CARSTPYPSRGALHF; DNA: TGCGCCAGAAGCACCCCCTATCCCTCGAGAGGGGCCCTCCACTTT
size: NA; V: TRBV5-1; J: TRBJ2-3; D: NA; CDR3: CASSPDPRTDTQYF; DNA: TGCGCCAGCAGCCCCGATCCAAGGACAGATACGCAGTATTTT
size: many; V: TRBV29-1; J: TRBJ2-5; D: TRBD1; CDR3: CSCGDSRETQYF; DNA: TGCAGCTGTGGGGACAGCCGGGAGACCCAGTACTTC
size: many; V: TRBV7-6; J: TRBJ2-7; D: TRBD2; CDR3: CASSQSSGGRYEQYF; DNA: TGTGCCAGCAGCCAATCTAGCGGGGGGCGGTACGAGCAGTACTTC
size: few; V: TRBV7-2; J: TRBJ2-3; D: NA; CDR3: CASSPRTVGTDTQYF; DNA: TGTGCCAGCAGTCCTAGGACAGTTGGCACAGATACGCAGTATTTT
size: few; V: TRBV7-9; J: TRBJ2-3; D: NA; CDR3: CASSLTGGAADTQYF; DNA: TGTGCCAGCAGCCTAACCGGGGGCGCGGCAGATACGCAGTATTTT
size: few; V: TRBV10-3; J: TRBJ2-3; D: NA; CDR3: CAISVRSTDTQYF; DNA: TGTGCCATCAGTGTTCGTAGCACAGATACGCAGTATTTT
size: many; V: TRBV7-2; J: TRBJ2-5; D: NA; CDR3: CASTRRGRETQYF; DNA: TGTGCCAGCACTAGGAGGGGTCGAGAGACCCAGTACTTC
size: NA; V: TRBV29-1; J: TRBJ1-2; D: NA; CDR3: CSVGKDLNYGYTF; DNA: TGCAGCGTTGGGAAGGACCTAAACTATGGCTACACCTTC
size: few; V: TRBV4-1; J: TRBJ1-2; D: NA; CDR3: CASSQGSQTNYGYTF; DNA: TGCGCCAGCAGCCAAGGATCGCAGACTAACTATGGCTACACCTTC
size: many; V: TRBV10-3; J: TRBJ2-5; D: NA; CDR3: CAIRGRLGETQYF; DNA: TGTGCCATCAGGGGCAGATTGGGAGAGACCCAGTACTTC
size: many; V: TRBV12-3/TRBV12-4; J: TRBJ1-2; D: NA; CDR3: CASSLFPGNYGYTF; DNA: TGTGCCAGCAGTTTGTTTCCAGGGAACTATGGCTACACCTTC
size: NA; V: TRBV20-1; J: TRBJ2-1; D: NA; CDR3: CSAMPGRGSYNEQFF; DNA: TGCAGTGCTATGCCTGGACGGGGATCCTACAATGAGCAGTTCTTC
size: many; V: TRBV4-2; J: TRBJ2-7; D: NA; CDR3: CASSQETGTNEQYF; DNA: TGTGCCAGCAGCCAAGAAACCGGGACAAACGAGCAGTACTTC
size: NA; V: TRBV15; J: TRBJ2-1; D: TRBD2; CDR3: CATSRDRRASGGIEQFF; DNA: TGTGCCACCAGCAGAGATCGTCGGGCTAGCGGGGGGATTGAGCAGTTCTTC
size: many; V: TRBV7-2; J: TRBJ1-2; D: NA; CDR3: CASSLVGGDYGYTF; DNA: TGTGCCAGCAGCTTAGTCGGGGGAGACTATGGCTACACCTTC
size: NA; V: TRBV5-4; J: TRBJ2-1; D: TRBD1; CDR3: CASSVTGTGVGRKQFF; DNA: TGTGCCAGCAGCGTTACCGGGACAGGCGTAGGTAGGAAACAGTTCTTC
size: NA; V: TRBV4-2; J: TRBJ1-2; D: NA; CDR3: CASSQEGGEYGYTF; DNA: TGTGCCAGCAGCCAAGAGGGGGGGGAATATGGCTACACCTTC
size: many; V: TRBV12-3/TRBV12-4; J: TRBJ1-1; D: TRBD1; CDR3: CASRGQGNTEAFF; DNA: TGTGCCAGCAGGGGACAGGGAAACACTGAAGCTTTCTTT
size: NA; V: TRBV29-1; J: TRBJ1-1; D: NA; CDR3: CSVARATDTEAFF; DNA: TGCAGCGTTGCCAGGGCGACGGACACTGAAGCTTTCTTT
size: many; V: TRBV20-1; J: TRBJ2-4; D: NA; CDR3: CSAREVQVGIQYF; DNA: TGCAGTGCTAGAGAGGTTCAGGTTGGCATTCAGTACTTC
size: few; V: TRBV5-1; J: TRBJ2-5; D: NA; CDR3: CASSLAVPRSKETQYF; DNA: TGCGCCAGCAGCTTGGCCGTGCCTAGAAGTAAGGAGACCCAGTACTTC
size: many; V: TRBV5-1; J: TRBJ2-7; D: TRBD1; CDR3: CASSLATGGSYEQYF; DNA: TGCGCCAGCAGCTTAGCGACAGGGGGCTCCTACGAGCAGTACTTC
size: NA; V: TRBV2; J: TRBJ2-3; D: NA; CDR3: CARQNGDTQYF; DNA: TGTGCCCGCCAGAATGGAGATACGCAGTATTTT
size: many; V: TRBV5-6; J: TRBJ2-5; D: TRBD2; CDR3: CASSSLPRTSQETQYF; DNA: TGTGCCAGCAGCTCGCTTCCCAGGACTAGTCAAGAGACCCAGTACTTC
size: many; V: TRBV20-1; J: TRBJ2-5; D: NA; CDR3: CSARAGRRETQYF; DNA: TGCAGTGCTAGAGCGGGTAGACGAGAGACCCAGTACTTC
size: many; V: TRBV5-1; J: TRBJ2-5; D: TRBD2; CDR3: CASSLSSSGQETQYF; DNA: TGCGCCAGCAGCTTGAGCTCTAGCGGACAAGAGACCCAGTACTTC
size: many; V: TRBV4-1; J: TRBJ2-7; D: NA; CDR3: CASSLNRGVPYEQYF; DNA: TGCGCCAGCAGCCTGAATAGGGGGGTCCCCTACGAGCAGTACTTC
size: many; V: TRBV5-1; J: TRBJ1-1; D: TRBD1; CDR3: CASSLAQGANTEAFF; DNA: TGCGCCAGCAGCTTGGCCCAGGGGGCGAACACTGAAGCTTTCTTT
size: many; V: TRBV4-2; J: TRBJ1-2; D: NA; CDR3: CASSPGVNYGYTF; DNA: TGTGCCAGCAGCCCCGGGGTAAACTATGGCTACACCTTC
size: few; V: TRBV9; J: TRBJ2-3; D: TRBD1; CDR3: CASSTRDRAIRDTQYF; DNA: TGTGCCAGCAGCACAAGGGACAGGGCGATACGAGATACGCAGTATTTT
size: few; V: TRBV4-3; J: TRBJ1-1; D: NA; CDR3: CASSQRTTKGTEAFF; DNA: TGCGCCAGCAGCCAAAGGACCACAAAGGGCACTGAAGCTTTCTTT
size: many; V: TRBV6-5; J: TRBJ1-2; D: TRBD1; CDR3: CASPLDRAEGYTF; DNA: TGTGCCAGTCCCCTGGACAGGGCGGAGGGCTACACCTTC
size: NA; V: TRBV12-3/TRBV12-4; J: TRBJ2-3; D: NA; CDR3: CASSYGQQSTDTQYF; DNA: TGTGCCAGCAGTTACGGACAGCAAAGCACAGATACGCAGTATTTT
size: many; V: TRBV4-1; J: TRBJ1-1; D: NA; CDR3: CASSKERGLEAFF; DNA: TGCGCCAGCAGCAAAGAGCGGGGCCTTGAAGCTTTCTTT
size: few; V: TRBV7-9; J: TRBJ2-5; D: NA; CDR3: CASSTEAETQYF; DNA: TGTGCCAGCAGCACTGAGGCGGAGACCCAGTACTTC
size: NA; V: TRBV4-3; J: TRBJ1-1; D: NA; CDR3: CASSQDSRVNTEAFF; DNA: TGCGCCAGCAGCCAAGATTCTAGGGTGAACACTGAAGCTTTCTTT
size: many; V: TRBV6-2/TRBV6-3; J: TRBJ1-1; D: NA; CDR3: CASSSPRNTEAFF; DNA: TGTGCCAGCAGTTCCCCCCGGAACACTGAAGCTTTCTTT
size: NA; V: TRBV5-6; J: TRBJ2-2; D: NA; CDR3: CASSLFGGAGTGELFF; DNA: TGTGCCAGCAGCTTGTTCGGAGGGGCCGGGACCGGGGAGCTGTTTTTT
size: few; V: TRBV29-1; J: TRBJ1-2; D: TRBD1; CDR3: CSVESGQGYGYTF; DNA: TGCAGCGTTGAATCGGGACAGGGCTATGGCTACACCTTC
size: few; V: TRBV4-3; J: TRBJ2-5; D: NA; CDR3: CASSQIGRKNIRQETQYF; DNA: TGCGCCAGCAGCCAGATCGGGCGAAAGAATATACGCCAAGAGACCCAGTACTTC
size: NA; V: TRBV7-8; J: TRBJ2-2; D: NA; CDR3: CASSLNGELFF; DNA: TGTGCCAGCAGCTTGAACGGGGAGCTGTTTTTT
size: few; V: TRBV18; J: TRBJ2-5; D: NA; CDR3: CASSPGSTAVDETQYF; DNA: TGTGCCAGCTCACCTGGAAGCACTGCGGTGGACGAGACCCAGTACTTC
size: few; V: TRBV4-3; J: TRBJ2-2; D: NA; CDR3: CASSRFSLNTGELFF; DNA: TGCGCCAGCAGCCGGTTTAGCCTGAACACCGGGGAGCTGTTTTTT
size: many; V: TRBV5-1; J: TRBJ2-7; D: TRBD2; CDR3: CASTYTGTSGTYEQYF; DNA: TGCGCCAGCACATATACGGGGACTAGCGGCACCTACGAGCAGTACTTC
size: NA; V: TRBV5-1; J: TRBJ1-6; D: TRBD1; CDR3: CASSSGTGVSPLHF; DNA: TGCGCCAGCAGCTCGGGGACAGGCGTTTCACCCCTCCACTTT
size: few; V: TRBV18; J: TRBJ1-1; D: NA; CDR3: CASSPELTEAFF; DNA: TGTGCCAGCTCACCTGAACTCACTGAAGCTTTCTTT
size: NA; V: TRBV4-2; J: TRBJ1-2; D: TRBD1; CDR3: CASSQPMTGTYGYTF; DNA: TGTGCCAGCAGCCAACCGATGACAGGGACCTATGGCTACACCTTC
size: many; V: TRBV4-1; J: TRBJ2-5; D: NA; CDR3: CASSQERGYQETQYF; DNA: TGCGCCAGCAGCCAAGAACGGGGGTACCAAGAGACCCAGTACTTC
size: few; V: TRBV12-3/TRBV12-4; J: TRBJ1-3; D: NA; CDR3: CASSFPFMESSGNTIYF; DNA: TGTGCCAGCAGTTTCCCCTTTATGGAGAGCTCTGGAAACACCATATATTTT
size: few; V: TRBV5-6; J: TRBJ2-5; D: TRBD2; CDR3: CASSSRGAGGQETQYF; DNA: TGTGCCAGCAGCTCCCGGGGAGCGGGGGGCCAAGAGACCCAGTACTTC
size: few; V: TRBV12-3/TRBV12-4; J: TRBJ1-2; D: NA; CDR3: CASSTAPAYGYTF; DNA: TGTGCCAGCAGTACCGCCCCAGCCTATGGCTACACCTTC
size: many; V: TRBV28; J: TRBJ2-3; D: NA; CDR3: CASTRSDTQYF; DNA: TGTGCCAGCACGCGTTCAGATACGCAGTATTTT
size: few; V: TRBV6-5; J: TRBJ2-2; D: NA; CDR3: CASSRGRVNTGELFF; DNA: TGTGCCAGCAGTCGAGGCCGGGTGAACACCGGGGAGCTGTTTTTT
size: many; V: TRBV6-5; J: TRBJ2-5; D: NA; CDR3: CASSYAPGFQETQYF; DNA: TGTGCCAGCAGTTACGCTCCCGGGTTCCAAGAGACCCAGTACTTC
size: few; V: TRBV6-2/TRBV6-3; J: TRBJ1-1; D: NA; CDR3: CASTIARMTNRIDTEAFF; DNA: TGTGCCAGCACTATAGCCCGCATGACTAACAGGATCGACACTGAAGCTTTCTTT
size: few; V: TRBV18; J: TRBJ2-3; D: TRBD2; CDR3: CASSPAGLRTDTQYF; DNA: TGTGCCAGCTCACCCGCGGGACTACGCACAGATACGCAGTATTTT
size: few; V: TRBV18; J: TRBJ2-7; D: TRBD1; CDR3: CASSPVTGNYEQYF; DNA: TGTGCCAGCTCACCAGTGACAGGGAACTACGAGCAGTACTTC